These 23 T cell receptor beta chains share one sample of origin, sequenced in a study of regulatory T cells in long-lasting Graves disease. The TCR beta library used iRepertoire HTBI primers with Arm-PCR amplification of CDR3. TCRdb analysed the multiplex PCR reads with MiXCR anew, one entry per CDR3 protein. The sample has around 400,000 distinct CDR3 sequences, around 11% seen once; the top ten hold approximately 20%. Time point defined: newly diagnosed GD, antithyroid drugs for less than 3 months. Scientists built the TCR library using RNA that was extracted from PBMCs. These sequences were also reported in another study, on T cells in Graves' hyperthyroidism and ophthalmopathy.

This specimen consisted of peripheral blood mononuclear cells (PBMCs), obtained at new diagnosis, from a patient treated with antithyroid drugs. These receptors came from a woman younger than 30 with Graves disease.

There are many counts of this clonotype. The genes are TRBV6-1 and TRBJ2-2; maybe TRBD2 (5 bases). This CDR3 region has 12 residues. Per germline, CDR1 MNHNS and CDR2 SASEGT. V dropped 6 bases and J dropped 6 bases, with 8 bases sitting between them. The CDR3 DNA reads TGTGCCAGCAGCGTAGCGCCCGGGGAGCTGTTTTTT. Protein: CASSVAPGELFF.

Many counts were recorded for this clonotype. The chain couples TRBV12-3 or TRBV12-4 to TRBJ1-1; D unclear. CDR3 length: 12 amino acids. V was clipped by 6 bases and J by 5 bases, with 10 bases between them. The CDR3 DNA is TGTGCCAGCAGCACGGCGGTGACTGAAGCTTTCTTT. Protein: CASSTAVTEAFF.

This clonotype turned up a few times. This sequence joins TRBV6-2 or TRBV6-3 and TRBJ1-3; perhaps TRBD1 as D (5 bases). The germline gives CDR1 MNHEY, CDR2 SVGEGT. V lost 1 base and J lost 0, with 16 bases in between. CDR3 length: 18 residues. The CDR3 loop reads CASSYFGFSGSSGNTIYF. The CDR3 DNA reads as TGTGCCAGCAGTTACTTCGGATTTTCAGGGAGCTCTGGAAACACCATATATTTT.

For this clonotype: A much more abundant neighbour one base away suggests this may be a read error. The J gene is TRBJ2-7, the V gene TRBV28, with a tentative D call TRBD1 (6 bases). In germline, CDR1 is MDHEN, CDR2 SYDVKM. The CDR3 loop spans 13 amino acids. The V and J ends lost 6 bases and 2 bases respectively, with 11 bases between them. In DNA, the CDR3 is TGTGCCAGCAGGGACTCAGGGGCCTACGAGCAGTACTTC. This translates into CASRDSGAYEQYF.

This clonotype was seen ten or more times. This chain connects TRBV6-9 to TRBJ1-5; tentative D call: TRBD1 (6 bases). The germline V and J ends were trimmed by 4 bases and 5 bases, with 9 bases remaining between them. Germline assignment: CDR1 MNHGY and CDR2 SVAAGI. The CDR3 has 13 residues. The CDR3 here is CASSSGAYQPQHF. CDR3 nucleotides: TGTGCCAGCAGTTCAGGGGCGTATCAGCCCCAGCATTTT.

CDR3 residues: CASSSTVIGTGELFF. The CDR3 DNA reads TGTGCCAGCAGCTCAACCGTGATTGGCACCGGGGAGCTGTTTTTT. The chain is built from TRBV5-4 and TRBJ2-2; D gene ambiguous. In germline, CDR1 is SGHNT, CDR2 YYREEE (reference sequence). The CDR3 totals 15 residues. Deletions cut 3 bases from V and 4 bases from J, with 13 bases between.

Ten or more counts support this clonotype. CDR3 protein: CSAIGAGGTSTDTQYF. The DNA for the CDR3 is TGCAGTGCAATTGGTGCGGGAGGTACTAGCACAGATACGCAGTATTTT. This sequence joins TRBV20-1 and TRBJ2-3, with 8 bases lining up with TRBD2. CDR1 and CDR2 from the germline V gene are DFQATT and SNEGSKA (reference sequence). The CDR3 sequence is 16 residues long. V was pared by 6 bases and J by 0 bases, with 11 bases of the junction left unmatched.

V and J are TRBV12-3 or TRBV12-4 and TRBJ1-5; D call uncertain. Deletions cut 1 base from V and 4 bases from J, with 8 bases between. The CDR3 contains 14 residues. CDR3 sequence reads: CASSLEVRNQPQHF. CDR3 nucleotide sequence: TGTGCCAGCAGTTTAGAAGTAAGGAATCAGCCCCAGCATTTT.

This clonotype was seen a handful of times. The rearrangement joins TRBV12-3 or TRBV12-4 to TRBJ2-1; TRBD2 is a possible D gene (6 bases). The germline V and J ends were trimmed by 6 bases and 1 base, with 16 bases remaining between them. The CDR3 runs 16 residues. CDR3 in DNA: TGTGCCAGCAGACCTACCGGGACTCTATCCTACAATGAGCAGTTCTTC. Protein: CASRPTGTLSYNEQFF.

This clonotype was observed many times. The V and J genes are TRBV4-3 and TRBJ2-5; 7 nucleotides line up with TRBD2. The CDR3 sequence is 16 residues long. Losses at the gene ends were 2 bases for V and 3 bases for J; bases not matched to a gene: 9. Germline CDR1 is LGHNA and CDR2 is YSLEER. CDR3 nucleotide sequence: TGCGCCAGCAGCCAAACGTTTCCTACTAGCGAAGAGACCCAGTACTTC. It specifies CASSQTFPTSEETQYF.

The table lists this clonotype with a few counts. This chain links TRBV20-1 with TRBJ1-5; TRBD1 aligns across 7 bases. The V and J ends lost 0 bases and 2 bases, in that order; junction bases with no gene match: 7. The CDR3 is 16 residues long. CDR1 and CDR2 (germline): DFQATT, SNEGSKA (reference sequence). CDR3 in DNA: TGCAGTGCTAGAGATTACGACAGGGAGGGCAATCAGCCCCAGCATTTT. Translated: CSARDYDREGNQPQHF.

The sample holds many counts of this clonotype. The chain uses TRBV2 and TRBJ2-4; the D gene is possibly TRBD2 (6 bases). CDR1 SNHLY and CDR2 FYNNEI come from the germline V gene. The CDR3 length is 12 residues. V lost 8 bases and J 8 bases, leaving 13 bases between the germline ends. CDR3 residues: CASDDGGDIQYF. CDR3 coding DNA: TGTGCCAGCGATGACGGGGGAGACATTCAGTACTTC.

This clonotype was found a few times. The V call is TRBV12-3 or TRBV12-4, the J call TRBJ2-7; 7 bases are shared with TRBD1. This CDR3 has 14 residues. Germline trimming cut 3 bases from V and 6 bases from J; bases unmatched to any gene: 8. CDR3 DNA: TGTGCCAGCAGTTTTACACCAGGGGGTCGCGAGCAGTACTTC. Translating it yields CASSFTPGGREQYF.

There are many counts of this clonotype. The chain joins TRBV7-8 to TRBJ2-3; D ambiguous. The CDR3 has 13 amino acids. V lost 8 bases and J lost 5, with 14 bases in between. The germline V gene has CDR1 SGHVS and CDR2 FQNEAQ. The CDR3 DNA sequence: TGTGCCAGCGACGAAGGGTTGATAGATACGCAGTATTTT. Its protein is CASDEGLIDTQYF.

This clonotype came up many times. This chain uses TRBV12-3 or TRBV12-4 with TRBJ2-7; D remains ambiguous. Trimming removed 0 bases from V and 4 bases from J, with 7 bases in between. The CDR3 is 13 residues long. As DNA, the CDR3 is TGTGCCAGCAGTTTAGCGATCGCTTACGAGCAGTACTTC. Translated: CASSLAIAYEQYF.

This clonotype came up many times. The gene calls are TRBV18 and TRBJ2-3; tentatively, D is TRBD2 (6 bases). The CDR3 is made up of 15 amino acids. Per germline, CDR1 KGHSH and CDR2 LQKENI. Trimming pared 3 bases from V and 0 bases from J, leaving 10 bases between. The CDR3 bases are TGTGCCAGCTCACCGCGGGGATCTAGCACAGATACGCAGTATTTT. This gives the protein CASSPRGSSTDTQYF.

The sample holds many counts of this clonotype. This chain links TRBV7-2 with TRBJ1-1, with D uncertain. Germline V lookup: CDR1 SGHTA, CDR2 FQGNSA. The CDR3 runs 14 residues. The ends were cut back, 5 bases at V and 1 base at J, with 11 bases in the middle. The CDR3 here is CASSPEFENTEAFF. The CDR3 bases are TGTGCCAGCAGCCCGGAATTTGAGAACACTGAAGCTTTCTTT.

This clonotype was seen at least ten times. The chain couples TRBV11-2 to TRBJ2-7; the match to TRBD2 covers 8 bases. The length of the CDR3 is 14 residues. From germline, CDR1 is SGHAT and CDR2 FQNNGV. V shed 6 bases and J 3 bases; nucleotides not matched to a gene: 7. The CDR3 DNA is TGTGCCAGCAGAACAAGCGGGAGTCTCTACGAGCAGTACTTC. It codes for CASRTSGSLYEQYF.

CDR3: CASSSQGIESAFF. For the CDR3, the DNA is TGCGCCAGCAGCTCGCAGGGGATTGAGTCAGCTTTCTTT. The chain has TRBV5-1 and TRBJ1-1, with D perhaps matching TRBD1 (6 bases). Between the trimmed V and J ends, which lost 3 bases and 10 bases, there was a span of 16 bases. Germline V lookup: CDR1 SGHRS, CDR2 YFSETQ. The CDR3 is 13 residues long.

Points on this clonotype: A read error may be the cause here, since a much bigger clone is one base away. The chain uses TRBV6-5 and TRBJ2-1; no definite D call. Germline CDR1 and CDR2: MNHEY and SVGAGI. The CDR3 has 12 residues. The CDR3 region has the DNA TGTGCCGGCAGTTCCAGTTTGAATGAGCAGTTCTTC. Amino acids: CAGSSSLNEQFF.

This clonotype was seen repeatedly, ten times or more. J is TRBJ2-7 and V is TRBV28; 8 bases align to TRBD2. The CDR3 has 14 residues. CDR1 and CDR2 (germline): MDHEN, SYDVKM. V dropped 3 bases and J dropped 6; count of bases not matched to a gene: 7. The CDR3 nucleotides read TGTGCCAGCAGTTTGGGGACTAGGGCCGGCGAGCAGTACTTC. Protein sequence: CASSLGTRAGEQYF.

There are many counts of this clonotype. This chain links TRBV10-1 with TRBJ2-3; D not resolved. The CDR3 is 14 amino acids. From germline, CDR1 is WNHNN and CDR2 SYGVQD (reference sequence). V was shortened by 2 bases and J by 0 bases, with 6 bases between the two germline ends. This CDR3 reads CASSEPESTDTQYF. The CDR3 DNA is TGCGCCAGCAGTGAGCCGGAGAGCACAGATACGCAGTATTTT.

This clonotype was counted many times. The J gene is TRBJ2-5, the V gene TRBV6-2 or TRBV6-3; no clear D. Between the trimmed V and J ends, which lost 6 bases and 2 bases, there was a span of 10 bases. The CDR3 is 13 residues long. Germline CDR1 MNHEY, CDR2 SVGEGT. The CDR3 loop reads CASRSVSQETQYF. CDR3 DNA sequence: TGTGCCAGCAGATCAGTCTCTCAAGAGACCCAGTACTTC.